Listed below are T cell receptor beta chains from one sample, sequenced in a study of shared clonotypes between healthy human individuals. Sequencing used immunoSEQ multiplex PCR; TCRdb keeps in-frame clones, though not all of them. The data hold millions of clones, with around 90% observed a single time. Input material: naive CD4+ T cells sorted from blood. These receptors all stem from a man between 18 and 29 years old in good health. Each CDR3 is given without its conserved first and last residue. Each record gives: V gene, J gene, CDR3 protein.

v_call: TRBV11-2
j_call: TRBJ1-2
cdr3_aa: ASSFDSYGYT

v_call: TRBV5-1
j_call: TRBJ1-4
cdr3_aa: ASSLATGAGPRELF

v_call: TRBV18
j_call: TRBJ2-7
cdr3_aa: ASSPVQVSYEQY

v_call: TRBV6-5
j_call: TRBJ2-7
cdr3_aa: ASSYSWGGGEQY

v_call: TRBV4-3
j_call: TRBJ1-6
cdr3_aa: ASSQVRAGQTNSPLH

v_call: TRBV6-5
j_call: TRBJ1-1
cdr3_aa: ASSQQRNTEAF

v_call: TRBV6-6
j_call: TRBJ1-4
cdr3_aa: ASSPAASEKLF

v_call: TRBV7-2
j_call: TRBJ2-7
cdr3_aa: ASSLTPSPLGEQY

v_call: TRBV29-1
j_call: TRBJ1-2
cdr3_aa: SGGDSAMGYT

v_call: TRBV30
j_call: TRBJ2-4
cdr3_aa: AWSTQGLGNIQY

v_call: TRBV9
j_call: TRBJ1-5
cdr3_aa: ASSAGHVGNQPQH

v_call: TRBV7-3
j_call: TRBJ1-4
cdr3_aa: ASSQGPGQYEKLF

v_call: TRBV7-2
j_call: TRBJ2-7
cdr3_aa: ASSSARTSEEQY

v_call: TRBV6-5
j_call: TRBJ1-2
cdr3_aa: ATNSRGRPNYGYT

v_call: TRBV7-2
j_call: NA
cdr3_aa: ASSSSGRTYEQY

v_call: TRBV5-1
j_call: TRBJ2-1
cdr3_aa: ASSYDNEQF

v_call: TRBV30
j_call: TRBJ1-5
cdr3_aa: AWAGSMGSQPQH

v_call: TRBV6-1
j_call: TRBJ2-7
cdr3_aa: ASRPTADYEQY

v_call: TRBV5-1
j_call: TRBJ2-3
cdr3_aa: ASSLGTGYSTDTQY

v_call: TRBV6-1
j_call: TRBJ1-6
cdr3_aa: ASSESGGFYNSPLH

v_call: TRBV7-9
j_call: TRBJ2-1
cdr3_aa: ASSLAGTSGSNEQF

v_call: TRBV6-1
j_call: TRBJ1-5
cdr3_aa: ASSEQGAGPNQPQH

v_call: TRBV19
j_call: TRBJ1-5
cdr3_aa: ATRAPGLGNQPQH

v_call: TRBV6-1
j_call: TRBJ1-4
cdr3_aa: ASSEAGGTVNEKLF

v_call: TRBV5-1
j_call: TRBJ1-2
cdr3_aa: ASRPGGGANYGYT

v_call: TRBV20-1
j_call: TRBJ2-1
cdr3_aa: SASTYNEQF

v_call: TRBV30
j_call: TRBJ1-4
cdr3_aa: AWGHGAEKLF

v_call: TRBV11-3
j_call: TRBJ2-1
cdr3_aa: ASSPRQQRSSATEQF

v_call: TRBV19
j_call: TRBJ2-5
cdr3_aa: ASSSEWAQETQY

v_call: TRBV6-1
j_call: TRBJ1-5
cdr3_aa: ASSEMYSPNQPQH

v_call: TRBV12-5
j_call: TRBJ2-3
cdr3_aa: ASGLMGRTDTQY

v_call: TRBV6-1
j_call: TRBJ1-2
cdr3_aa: ASSEDPGYGYT

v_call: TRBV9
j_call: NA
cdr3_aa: ASSVASGVSYEQY

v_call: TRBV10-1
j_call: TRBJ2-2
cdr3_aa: EYDKKRANTGELF

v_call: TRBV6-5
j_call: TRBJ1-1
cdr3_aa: ASSYHTEAF

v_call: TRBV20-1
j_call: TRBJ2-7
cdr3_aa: SAKGGYEQY

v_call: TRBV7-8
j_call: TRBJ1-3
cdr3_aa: ASSLVWTGNTIY

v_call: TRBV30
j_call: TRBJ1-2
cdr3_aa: AWSFPGFYGYT

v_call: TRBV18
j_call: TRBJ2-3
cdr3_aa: ASSPPIGGASPDTQY

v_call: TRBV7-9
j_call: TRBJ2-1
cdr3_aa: ASSPRGSAVYNEQF

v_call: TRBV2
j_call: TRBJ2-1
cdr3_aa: ASSEALGKQF

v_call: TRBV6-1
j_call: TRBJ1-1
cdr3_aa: ASSDTILNTEAF

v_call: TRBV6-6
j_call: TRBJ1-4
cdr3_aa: ASTSYMTATNEKLF

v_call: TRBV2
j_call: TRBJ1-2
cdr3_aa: ASSGGYGYT

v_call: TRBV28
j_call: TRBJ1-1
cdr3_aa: ASRQGAVTEAF

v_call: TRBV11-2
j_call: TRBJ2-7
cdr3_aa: ASSLDGTVTYEQY